This T cell receptor beta chain was sequenced during a study of PD-1 blockade in classical Hodgkin lymphoma. The study, taken as a whole, reports: Newly diagnosed patients reportedly had lower baseline TCR diversity than healthy donors.

On this clone: Its target is not known.

Measured with immunoSEQ multiplex PCR; TCRdb has only the in-frame clones, and not every one. The table lists 30,000 to 45,000 clones, 87% of them singletons, with around 9.7% in the top ten. Relapse after autologous stem cell transplantation occurred in every patient, and brentuximab vedotin exposure varied. Relapsed/refractory classical Hodgkin lymphoma patients had complete, partial or progressive responses. Trimming left V 6 bases short and J 10 bases short, with 18 bases between. In germline, CDR1 is MNHEY, CDR2 SVGAGI. CDR3 length: 14 amino acids. V usage is TRBV6-5 and J usage is TRBJ1-4; D unresolved. The sample was peripheral blood mononuclear cells (PBMCs), taken at baseline. The TCR sequence derives from a human donor with classical Hodgkin lymphoma. DNA for the CDR3: TGTGCCAGCAGCCGGGCCCCCGAGCGGGGAAAACTGTTTTTT. Protein product: CASSRAPERGKLFF.